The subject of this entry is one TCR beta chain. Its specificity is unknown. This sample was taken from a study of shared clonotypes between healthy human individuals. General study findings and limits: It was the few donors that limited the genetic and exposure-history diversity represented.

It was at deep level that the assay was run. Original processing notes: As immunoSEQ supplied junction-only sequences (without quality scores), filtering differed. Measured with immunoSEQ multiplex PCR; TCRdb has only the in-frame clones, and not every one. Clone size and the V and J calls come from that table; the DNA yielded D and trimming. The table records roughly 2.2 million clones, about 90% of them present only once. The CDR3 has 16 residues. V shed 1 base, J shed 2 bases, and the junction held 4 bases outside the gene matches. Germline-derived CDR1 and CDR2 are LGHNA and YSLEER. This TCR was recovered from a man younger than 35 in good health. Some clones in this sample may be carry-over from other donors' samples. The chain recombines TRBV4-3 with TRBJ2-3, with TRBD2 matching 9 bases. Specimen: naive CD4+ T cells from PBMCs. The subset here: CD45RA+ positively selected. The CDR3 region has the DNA TGCGCCAGCAGCCAAGCGGCTAGCGGGGACACAGATACGCAGTATTTT. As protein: CASSQAASGDTDTQYF.